The sequence of this T cell receptor beta chain was determined in a study of CD8 T cells in ankylosing spondylitis. General observations from the study: Reportedly, disease-linked clones are significantly enriched in ankylosing spondylitis patients' matched synovial fluid. It appeared that ankylosing spondylitis blood was characterized by a TCR beta motif of under ten highly homologous variants.

The TCR beta libraries were generated through quantitative 5'-RACE incorporating molecular barcodes. TCRdb recomputed calls from the 5' RACE reads with MiXCR, one row per CDR3 protein. Here the sample spans about 42,000 distinct CDR3 sequences, more than 3% being singletons. The V gene lost 4 bases and the J gene lost 8 bases, with 19 bases spanning the gap. Germline lookup yields CDR1 SGDLS and CDR2 YYNGEE. The CDR3 loop spans 15 amino acids. This clonotype was detected ten times or more. Its matching antigen is unknown. The genes are TRBV9 and TRBJ2-1, with a weak D call TRBD1 (5 bases). Specimen: blood, either unsorted or a sorted T cell fraction (not recorded which). The sequence was collected from a female donor with ankylosing spondylitis or in good health (not recorded which). CDR3 DNA: TGTGCCAGCAGCCCCCGAGAGTCGGTCAGGGATGAGCAGTTCTTC. Translated, it gives CASSPRESVRDEQFF. Supplemented by reference TRBV9 and TRBJ2-1, the full variable domain reads DSGVTQTPKHLITATGQRVTLRCSPRSGDLSVYWYQQSLDQGLQFLIQYYNGEERAKGNILERFSAQQFPDLHSELNLSSLELGDSALYFCASSPRESVRDEQFFGPGTRLTVL.